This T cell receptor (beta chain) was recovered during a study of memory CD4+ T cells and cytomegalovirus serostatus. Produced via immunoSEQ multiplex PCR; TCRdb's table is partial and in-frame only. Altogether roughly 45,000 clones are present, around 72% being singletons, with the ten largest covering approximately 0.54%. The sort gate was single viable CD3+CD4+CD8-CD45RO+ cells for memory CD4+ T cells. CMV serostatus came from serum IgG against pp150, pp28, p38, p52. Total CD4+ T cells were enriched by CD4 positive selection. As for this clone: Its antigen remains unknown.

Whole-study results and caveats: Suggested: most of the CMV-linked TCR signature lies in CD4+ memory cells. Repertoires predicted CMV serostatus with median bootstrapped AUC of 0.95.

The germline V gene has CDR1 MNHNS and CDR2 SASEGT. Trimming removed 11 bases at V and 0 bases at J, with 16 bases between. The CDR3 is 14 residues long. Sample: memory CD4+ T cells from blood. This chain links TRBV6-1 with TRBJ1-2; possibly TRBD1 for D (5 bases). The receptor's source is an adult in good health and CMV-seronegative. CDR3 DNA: TGTGCCGGGAGTTATGGGGCCTCTAACTATGGCTACACCTTC. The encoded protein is CAGSYGASNYGYTF.